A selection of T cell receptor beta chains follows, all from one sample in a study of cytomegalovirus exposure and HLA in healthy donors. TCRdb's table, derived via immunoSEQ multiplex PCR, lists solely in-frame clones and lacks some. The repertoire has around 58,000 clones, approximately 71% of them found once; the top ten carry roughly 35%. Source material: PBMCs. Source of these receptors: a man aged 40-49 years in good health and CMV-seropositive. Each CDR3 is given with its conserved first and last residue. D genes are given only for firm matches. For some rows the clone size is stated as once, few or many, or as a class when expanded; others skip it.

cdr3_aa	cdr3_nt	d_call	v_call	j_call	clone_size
CASSALSGLADNEQFF	TGTGCCAGCAGCGCCCTCTCGGGACTAGCTGACAATGAGCAGTTCTTC	TRBD2	TRBV9	TRBJ2-1	.
CASDLGGFNQPQHF	TGTGCTAGTGACTTGGGAGGGTTTAATCAGCCCCAGCATTTT	.	TRBV12-5	TRBJ1-5	once
CASSSGFGTEAFF	TGTGCCAGCAGTTCAGGGTTCGGAACTGAAGCTTTCTTT	.	TRBV6-5	TRBJ1-1	.
CASSHPGTGHGYTF	TGTGCCAGCAGCCACCCCGGGACAGGGCATGGCTACACCTTC	TRBD1	TRBV7-2	TRBJ1-2	.
CASSRQGDADTQYF	TGTGCCAGCAGCCGACAGGGGGACGCAGATACGCAGTATTTT	TRBD1	TRBV6-4	TRBJ2-3	.
CASSSGRGNTGELFF	TGTGCCAGCAGCTCCGGACGGGGGAACACCGGGGAGCTGTTTTTT	.	TRBV7-7	TRBJ2-2	.
CASRGTSTDTQYF	TGTGCCAGTAGGGGGACTAGCACAGATACGCAGTATTTT	.	TRBV19	TRBJ2-3	few
CASSQDSTPSTDTQYF	TGCGCCAGCAGCCAAGATTCGACACCTAGCACAGATACGCAGTATTTT	.	TRBV4-3	TRBJ2-3	.
CASKEGAGGYTF	TGTGCCAGCAAAGAAGGGGCTGGTGGCTACACCTTC	.	TRBV2	TRBJ1-2	.
CASSKDTLNTEAFF	TGTGCCAGCAGCAAAGACACCCTGAACACTGAAGCTTTCTTT	.	TRBV5-5	TRBJ1-1	.
CASSESGRGQYNEQFF	TGTGCCAGCAGTGAATCCGGGAGGGGGCAATACAATGAGCAGTTCTTC	.	TRBV2	TRBJ2-1	few
CASSQGGRGTEAFF	TGTGCCAGCAGCCAAGGGGGGAGGGGAACTGAAGCTTTCTTT	.	TRBV4-2	TRBJ1-1	.
CASSHTSGGALNEQFF	TGTGCCAGCAGTCATACGAGCGGGGGGGCCTTAAATGAGCAGTTCTTC	TRBD2	TRBV27	TRBJ2-1	.
CASGDGRNRDGYTF	TGCGCCAGCGGTGATGGCAGGAACAGGGATGGCTACACCTTC	.	TRBV5-1	TRBJ1-2	.
CASSELAGGTGELFF	TGTGCCAGCAGCGAACTAGCGGGGGGTACCGGGGAGCTGTTTTTT	TRBD2	TRBV9	TRBJ2-2	.
CASSAVAGNEQFF	TGTGCCAGCAGTGCCGTAGCGGGCAATGAGCAGTTCTTC	TRBD2	TRBV25-1	TRBJ2-1	.
CASGFRDQGEQYF	TGTGCTAGTGGTTTCAGGGATCAGGGCGAGCAGTACTTC	.	TRBV12-5	TRBJ2-7	few
CASREGGGNEQYF	TGTGCCAGCAGGGAAGGAGGGGGAAACGAGCAGTACTTC	.	TRBV2	TRBJ2-7	.
CASKTQNTGELFF	TGTGCCAGCAAGACACAGAACACCGGGGAGCTGTTTTTT	.	TRBV6-5	TRBJ2-2	.
CASSAGTGVTGELFF	TGCGCCAGCAGCGCCGGGACAGGGGTTACCGGGGAGCTGTTTTTT	TRBD1	TRBV5-1	TRBJ2-2	.
CSVPRVAGGLNNEQFF	TGCAGCGTCCCCAGGGTAGCGGGGGGACTTAACAATGAGCAGTTCTTC	TRBD2	TRBV29-1	TRBJ2-1	.
CASSQDRGDTQYF	TGTGCCAGCAGCCAAGATAGGGGGGATACGCAGTATTTT	.	TRBV14	TRBJ2-3	.
CSGLSSGADTQYF	TGCAGCGGATTATCGTCCGGGGCAGATACGCAGTATTTT	.	TRBV29-1	TRBJ2-3	.
CSARGLRAFF	TGCAGTGCTAGGGGCCTTCGCGCTTTCTTT	.	TRBV20-1	TRBJ1-1	.
CASSNIKAGALQETQYF	TGTGCCAGCAGCAACATCAAAGCGGGGGCGCTCCAAGAGACCCAGTACTTC	TRBD2	TRBV5-6	TRBJ2-5	.
CASSQPSRSFKGTIYF	TGCGCCAGCAGCCAACCTAGTCGGTCCTTTAAGGGGACCATATATTTT	.	TRBV4-1	TRBJ1-3	.
CAWSVRGGEQYF	TGTGCCTGGAGTGTAAGAGGGGGCGAGCAGTACTTC	.	TRBV30	TRBJ2-7	.
CASSEYWTTGAGEKLFF	TGTGCCAGCAGTGAATATTGGACGACAGGGGCGGGTGAAAAACTGTTTTTT	TRBD1	TRBV25-1	TRBJ1-4	few
CASSAQGQGVTEAFF	TGTGCCAGCAGCGCCCAAGGGCAGGGCGTCACTGAAGCTTTCTTT	.	TRBV14	TRBJ1-1	.
CASSQGRRGSYNEQFF	TGCGCCAGCAGCCAAGGGCGCCGCGGCTCCTACAATGAGCAGTTCTTC	.	TRBV4-3	TRBJ2-1	.
CASSPDSLNTEAFF	TGTGCCAGCTCCCCGGACAGTCTGAACACTGAAGCTTTCTTT	.	TRBV18	TRBJ1-1	few
CASSLVGQGGSEAFF	TGCGCCAGCAGCTTGGTAGGACAGGGAGGCTCTGAAGCTTTCTTT	TRBD1	TRBV5-1	TRBJ1-1	few